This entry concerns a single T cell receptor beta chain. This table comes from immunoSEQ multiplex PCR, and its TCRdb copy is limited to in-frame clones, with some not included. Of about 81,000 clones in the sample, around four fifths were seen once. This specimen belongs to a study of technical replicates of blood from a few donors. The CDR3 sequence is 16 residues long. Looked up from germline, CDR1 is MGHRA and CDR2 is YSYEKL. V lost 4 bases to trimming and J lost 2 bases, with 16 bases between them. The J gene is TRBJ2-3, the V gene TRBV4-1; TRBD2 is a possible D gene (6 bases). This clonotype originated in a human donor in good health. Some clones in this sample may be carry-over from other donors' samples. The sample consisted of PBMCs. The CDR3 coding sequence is TGCGCCAGCAGCCCCCTCCCGGGACTCAACACAGATACGCAGTATTTT. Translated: CASSPLPGLNTDTQYF.